This T cell receptor (beta chain) was sequenced in a study of metastatic and nonmetastatic thyroid tumors. Study at large: Thyroid patients, malignant and benign, had repertoires compared across blood and tumor or nodule tissue. Study outcomes and limitations: In both blood and tumor samples, TCR beta diversity was reported significantly higher for malignant than benign nodules.

The CDR3 has 11 amino acids. CDR1 and CDR2 from the germline V gene are SEHNR and FQNEAQ (reference sequence). With 8 bases removed from V and 10 bases from J, the gap between germline ends came to 14 bases. This clone has a count of ten or more. Its antigen remains unknown. Original methodology: A distant-metastasis classifier for papillary thyroid cancer was built using CDR3 differences across clinicopathological groups. MiXCR reprocessed the PCR reads for TCRdb. TCRdb's processing, not the study's, gives the V and J calls here. The sample contains about 22,000 clones, 15% to 20% of which appear only once. No patient had received any treatment before thyroid surgery.

Sequences were obtained from blood. This receptor was obtained from a male donor with papillary thyroid cancer or a benign thyroid nodule (not recorded which). Some clones in this sample may be carry-over from other donors' samples. The V and J genes are TRBV7-9 and TRBJ1-2; maybe TRBD1 (5 bases). CDR3 sequence reads: CASGYQGDYTF. The CDR3, as DNA: TGTGCCAGCGGTTATCAGGGTGACTACACCTTC.